These T cell receptor beta chains were read from a single sample in a study of neoadjuvant anti-PD-1 for oral cavity cancer. Produced via immunoSEQ multiplex PCR; TCRdb's table is partial and in-frame only. The sample has 8,000 to 10,000 clones, under 75% seen once; the top ten hold approximately 4.7%. Sequenced material: PBMCs, taken after nivolumab (anti-PD-1) treatment. These receptors all stem from a person aged 35-79 years with oral cavity squamous cell carcinoma. Each CDR3 is given with its conserved first and last residue. The order of the fields is J gene, D gene, CDR3 length, clone size, V gene, CDR3 protein, CDR3 DNA. A D gene is named only where the DNA matches it firmly. Expanded clones get a size class; other rows say once, few or many, or leave the size out.

J gene: TRBJ2-2; D gene: NA; CDR3 length: 14; clone size: NA; V gene: TRBV6-5; CDR3 protein: CASSISSITGELFF; CDR3 DNA: TGTGCCAGCAGTATATCGTCTATCACCGGGGAGCTGTTTTTT
J gene: TRBJ1-6; D gene: NA; CDR3 length: 18; clone size: NA; V gene: TRBV5-6; CDR3 protein: CASSLGQGLSSYNSPLHF; CDR3 DNA: TGTGCCAGCAGCTTGGGGCAGGGCCTAAGCTCCTATAATTCACCCCTCCACTTT
J gene: TRBJ2-3; D gene: TRBD2; CDR3 length: 16; clone size: once; V gene: TRBV5-8; CDR3 protein: CASSLALAGYTDTQYF; CDR3 DNA: TGTGCCAGCAGCTTGGCCCTAGCGGGGTACACAGATACACAGTATTTT
J gene: TRBJ2-3; D gene: NA; CDR3 length: 15; clone size: few; V gene: TRBV15; CDR3 protein: CATSRARGGTDTQYF; CDR3 DNA: TGTGCCACCAGCAGAGCAAGGGGAGGCACAGATACGCAGTATTTT
J gene: TRBJ1-2; D gene: NA; CDR3 length: 13; clone size: NA; V gene: TRBV30; CDR3 protein: CAWSAPLNYGYTF; CDR3 DNA: TGTGCCTGGAGTGCTCCGCTTAACTATGGCTACACCTTC
J gene: TRBJ1-2; D gene: NA; CDR3 length: 14; clone size: NA; V gene: TRBV6-1; CDR3 protein: CASSSDTPNYGYTF; CDR3 DNA: TGTGCCAGCAGTTCGGACACCCCAAACTATGGCTACACCTTC
J gene: TRBJ2-3; D gene: NA; CDR3 length: 17; clone size: NA; V gene: TRBV7-8; CDR3 protein: CASSPIRRGPGTDTQYF; CDR3 DNA: TGTGCCAGCAGCCCTATCAGGCGGGGGCCTGGCACAGATACGCAGTATTTT
J gene: TRBJ2-1; D gene: NA; CDR3 length: 16; clone size: NA; V gene: TRBV5-6; CDR3 protein: CASSLGPAVPGQEQFF; CDR3 DNA: TGTGCCAGCAGCTTGGGACCGGCAGTCCCAGGACAAGAGCAGTTCTTC
J gene: TRBJ2-4; D gene: NA; CDR3 length: 15; clone size: few; V gene: TRBV5-6; CDR3 protein: CASSSLGSTKNIQYF; CDR3 DNA: TGTGCCAGCAGCTCCCTCGGTTCGACCAAAAACATTCAGTACTTC
J gene: TRBJ2-3; D gene: TRBD1; CDR3 length: 15; clone size: NA; V gene: TRBV5-1; CDR3 protein: CASSLTGRGTDTQYF; CDR3 DNA: TGCGCCAGCAGTCTGACAGGGCGGGGCACAGATACGCAGTATTTT
J gene: TRBJ1-6; D gene: NA; CDR3 length: 15; clone size: NA; V gene: TRBV5-5; CDR3 protein: CASSLDGRPESPLHF; CDR3 DNA: TGTGCCAGCAGCTTGGATGGGCGCCCGGAATCACCCCTCCACTTT
J gene: TRBJ2-7; D gene: NA; CDR3 length: 14; clone size: NA; V gene: TRBV11-1; CDR3 protein: CASSLGYTSYEQYF; CDR3 DNA: TGTGCCAGCAGCTTAGGTTATACCTCCTACGAGCAGTACTTC
J gene: TRBJ1-2; D gene: NA; CDR3 length: 14; clone size: NA; V gene: TRBV5-1; CDR3 protein: CASSPAGESYGYTF; CDR3 DNA: TGCGCCAGCAGCCCGGCGGGGGAATCCTATGGCTACACCTTC
J gene: TRBJ2-7; D gene: TRBD2; CDR3 length: 16; clone size: NA; V gene: TRBV10-3; CDR3 protein: CAISEPRGSGGYEQYF; CDR3 DNA: TGTGCCATCAGTGAGCCGAGGGGTAGCGGGGGTTACGAGCAGTACTTC
J gene: TRBJ2-1; D gene: TRBD2; CDR3 length: 15; clone size: NA; V gene: TRBV5-4; CDR3 protein: CASSLAGGYSNEQFF; CDR3 DNA: TGTGCCAGCAGCTTAGCGGGAGGGTACTCCAATGAGCAGTTCTTC
J gene: TRBJ2-7; D gene: TRBD2; CDR3 length: 15; clone size: NA; V gene: TRBV4-1; CDR3 protein: CASSQEGGRKGEQYF; CDR3 DNA: TGCGCCAGCAGCCAAGAGGGCGGGAGGAAAGGCGAGCAGTACTTC
J gene: TRBJ1-4; D gene: NA; CDR3 length: 13; clone size: few; V gene: TRBV11-1; CDR3 protein: CASSRGTSEKLFF; CDR3 DNA: TGTGCCAGCAGCCGAGGGACTTCTGAAAAACTGTTTTTT
J gene: TRBJ2-2; D gene: NA; CDR3 length: 15; clone size: NA; V gene: TRBV6-5; CDR3 protein: CASSSAGVVTGELFF; CDR3 DNA: TGTGCCAGCAGTTCCGCAGGGGTGGTCACCGGGGAGCTGTTTTTT
J gene: TRBJ2-3; D gene: NA; CDR3 length: 13; clone size: NA; V gene: TRBV12-5; CDR3 protein: CASGSGVGDTQYF; CDR3 DNA: TGTGCTAGTGGTTCAGGGGTGGGAGATACGCAGTATTTT
J gene: TRBJ2-2; D gene: NA; CDR3 length: 15; clone size: NA; V gene: TRBV6-1; CDR3 protein: CASSDARANTGELFF; CDR3 DNA: TGTGCCAGCAGTGACGCCAGGGCGAACACCGGGGAGCTGTTTTTT
J gene: TRBJ1-1; D gene: NA; CDR3 length: 10; clone size: NA; V gene: TRBV20-1; CDR3 protein: CSAANLEAFF; CDR3 DNA: TGCAGTGCAGCAAACTTAGAAGCTTTCTTT
J gene: TRBJ1-5; D gene: NA; CDR3 length: 14; clone size: NA; V gene: TRBV6-1; CDR3 protein: CASLGRAGNQPQHF; CDR3 DNA: TGTGCCAGCCTGGGACGGGCGGGCAATCAGCCCCAGCATTTT
J gene: TRBJ2-2; D gene: TRBD2; CDR3 length: 14; clone size: few; V gene: TRBV5-1; CDR3 protein: CASRTSANTGELFF; CDR3 DNA: TGCGCCAGCAGGACTAGCGCGAACACCGGGGAGCTGTTTTTT
J gene: TRBJ1-2; D gene: TRBD1; CDR3 length: 14; clone size: NA; V gene: TRBV29-1; CDR3 protein: CSVRDRTFGGGYTF; CDR3 DNA: TGCAGCGTCCGGGACAGGACGTTCGGCGGTGGCTACACCTTC
J gene: TRBJ1-5; D gene: TRBD1; CDR3 length: 14; clone size: NA; V gene: TRBV25-1; CDR3 protein: CASSAGTGSQPQHF; CDR3 DNA: TGTGCCAGCAGTGCCGGGACAGGGTCCCAGCCCCAGCATTTT
J gene: TRBJ2-7; D gene: TRBD2; CDR3 length: 14; clone size: NA; V gene: TRBV5-1; CDR3 protein: CASSLDGAGDEQYF; CDR3 DNA: TGCGCCAGCAGCTTGGATGGGGCGGGAGACGAGCAGTACTTC
J gene: TRBJ2-7; D gene: TRBD1; CDR3 length: 14; clone size: NA; V gene: TRBV29-1; CDR3 protein: CSVYRGDSKGEQYF; CDR3 DNA: TGCAGCGTTTACAGGGGGGACAGCAAAGGCGAGCAGTACTTC
J gene: TRBJ2-7; D gene: NA; CDR3 length: 15; clone size: NA; V gene: TRBV9; CDR3 protein: CASSVAQGGTYEQYF; CDR3 DNA: TGTGCCAGCAGCGTAGCACAGGGAGGTACCTACGAGCAGTACTTC
J gene: TRBJ2-3; D gene: NA; CDR3 length: 15; clone size: NA; V gene: TRBV19; CDR3 protein: CASSSRATRGDTQYF; CDR3 DNA: TGTGCCAGTAGTTCACGGGCAACGAGGGGGGATACGCAGTATTTT
J gene: TRBJ1-1; D gene: NA; CDR3 length: 17; clone size: NA; V gene: TRBV28; CDR3 protein: CASTPLGHGGLNTEAFF; CDR3 DNA: TGTGCCAGCACCCCTCTGGGACACGGGGGCTTGAACACTGAAGCTTTCTTT
J gene: TRBJ2-7; D gene: TRBD2; CDR3 length: 16; clone size: NA; V gene: TRBV6-1; CDR3 protein: CASSERAGGVRPEQYF; CDR3 DNA: TGTGCCAGCAGTGAACGGGCGGGAGGAGTTCGGCCGGAGCAGTACTTC
J gene: TRBJ2-3; D gene: NA; CDR3 length: 17; clone size: few; V gene: TRBV4-1; CDR3 protein: CASSQVMSVSSTDTQYF; CDR3 DNA: TGCGCCAGCAGCCAAGTTATGTCAGTCTCTAGCACAGATACGCAGTATTTT
J gene: TRBJ1-3; D gene: TRBD1; CDR3 length: 12; clone size: NA; V gene: TRBV29-1; CDR3 protein: CSVTGSGNTIYF; CDR3 DNA: TGCAGCGTGACAGGGTCTGGAAACACCATATATTTT
J gene: TRBJ2-3; D gene: NA; CDR3 length: 15; clone size: NA; V gene: TRBV6-1; CDR3 protein: CASRMMERVADTQYF; CDR3 DNA: TGTGCCAGCCGGATGATGGAGCGGGTAGCAGATACGCAGTATTTT
J gene: TRBJ2-1; D gene: NA; CDR3 length: 15; clone size: once; V gene: TRBV19; CDR3 protein: CASSIGPGVGNEQFF; CDR3 DNA: TGTGCCAGTAGTATTGGGCCCGGGGTAGGGAATGAGCAGTTCTTC
J gene: TRBJ2-7; D gene: TRBD2; CDR3 length: 16; clone size: NA; V gene: TRBV28; CDR3 protein: CASTLSSGSLYYEQYF; CDR3 DNA: TGTGCCAGCACCCTATCTAGCGGGAGCCTCTACTACGAGCAGTACTTC
J gene: TRBJ1-4; D gene: NA; CDR3 length: 15; clone size: NA; V gene: TRBV5-4; CDR3 protein: CASSLDRGHSEKLFF; CDR3 DNA: TGTGCCAGCAGCTTAGACCGGGGGCATAGTGAAAAACTGTTTTTT
J gene: TRBJ1-1; D gene: NA; CDR3 length: 14; clone size: NA; V gene: TRBV7-2; CDR3 protein: CASSSGVGWTEAFF; CDR3 DNA: TGTGCCAGCAGCTCAGGGGTCGGTTGGACTGAAGCTTTCTTT
J gene: TRBJ1-2; D gene: NA; CDR3 length: 15; clone size: NA; V gene: TRBV27; CDR3 protein: CASSSGTGVNYGYTF; CDR3 DNA: TGTGCCAGCAGTTCCGGGACGGGGGTTAACTATGGCTACACCTTC
J gene: TRBJ1-3; D gene: NA; CDR3 length: 14; clone size: once; V gene: TRBV6-5; CDR3 protein: CASSYDPVENTIYF; CDR3 DNA: TGTGCCAGCAGTTACGACCCCGTGGAAAACACCATATATTTT
J gene: TRBJ1-2; D gene: NA; CDR3 length: 12; clone size: NA; V gene: TRBV6-5; CDR3 protein: CASRTGTYGYTF; CDR3 DNA: TGTGCCAGCAGAACAGGGACCTATGGCTACACCTTC
J gene: TRBJ2-4; D gene: NA; CDR3 length: 15; clone size: NA; V gene: TRBV15; CDR3 protein: CATSRDELAKNIQYF; CDR3 DNA: TGTGCCACCAGCAGAGATGAGTTAGCCAAAAACATTCAGTACTTC
J gene: TRBJ1-5; D gene: NA; CDR3 length: 14; clone size: NA; V gene: TRBV6-1; CDR3 protein: CATESGQPNQPQHF; CDR3 DNA: TGTGCCACCGAAAGTGGGCAGCCTAATCAGCCCCAGCATTTT
J gene: TRBJ2-7; D gene: NA; CDR3 length: 12; clone size: few; V gene: TRBV15; CDR3 protein: CATSRDYYEQYF; CDR3 DNA: TGTGCCACCAGCAGAGATTACTACGAGCAGTACTTC
J gene: TRBJ1-2; D gene: TRBD1; CDR3 length: 14; clone size: few; V gene: TRBV30; CDR3 protein: CAWRTYRGGSHDTF; CDR3 DNA: TGTGCCTGGAGAACTTACAGGGGCGGTAGTCACGACACCTTC
J gene: TRBJ1-4; D gene: TRBD1; CDR3 length: 15; clone size: NA; V gene: TRBV2; CDR3 protein: CASRSGQGSNEKLFF; CDR3 DNA: TGTGCCAGCAGAAGTGGACAGGGATCAAATGAAAAACTGTTTTTT
J gene: TRBJ2-1; D gene: NA; CDR3 length: 19; clone size: NA; V gene: TRBV7-9; CDR3 protein: CASSLRPALAHPGGDEQFF; CDR3 DNA: TGTGCCAGCAGCTTACGACCGGCCCTGGCACACCCCGGGGGCGATGAGCAGTTCTTC
J gene: TRBJ1-1; D gene: NA; CDR3 length: 14; clone size: NA; V gene: TRBV7-9; CDR3 protein: CASSEIPLNTEAFF; CDR3 DNA: TGTGCCAGCAGCGAGATCCCTTTGAACACTGAAGCTTTCTTT
J gene: TRBJ1-1; D gene: NA; CDR3 length: 14; clone size: medium-sized; V gene: TRBV5-5; CDR3 protein: CASSSQVMNTEAFF; CDR3 DNA: TGTGCCAGCAGCTCCCAGGTTATGAACACTGAAGCTTTCTTT
J gene: TRBJ2-3; D gene: NA; CDR3 length: 13; clone size: NA; V gene: TRBV7-9; CDR3 protein: CASSTTSTDTQYF; CDR3 DNA: TGTGCCAGCAGCACAACTAGCACAGATACGCAGTATTTT
J gene: TRBJ2-3; D gene: NA; CDR3 length: 13; clone size: NA; V gene: TRBV30; CDR3 protein: CAWSVHRTDTQYF; CDR3 DNA: TGTGCCTGGAGTGTTCACCGCACAGATACGCAGTATTTT
J gene: TRBJ1-2; D gene: NA; CDR3 length: 13; clone size: NA; V gene: TRBV27; CDR3 protein: CASSNDPLYGYTF; CDR3 DNA: TGTGCCAGCAGTAACGACCCACTCTATGGCTACACCTTC
J gene: TRBJ2-1; D gene: TRBD1; CDR3 length: 13; clone size: NA; V gene: TRBV6-6; CDR3 protein: CASSRDSHNEQFF; CDR3 DNA: TGTGCCAGCAGTCGGGACAGCCACAATGAGCAGTTCTTC
J gene: TRBJ2-7; D gene: NA; CDR3 length: 15; clone size: NA; V gene: TRBV7-6; CDR3 protein: CASSLGGHKIYEQYF; CDR3 DNA: TGTGCCAGCAGCTTAGGGGGGCATAAGATCTACGAGCAGTACTTC
J gene: TRBJ2-2; D gene: NA; CDR3 length: 15; clone size: NA; V gene: TRBV5-1; CDR3 protein: CASSLDFANTGELFF; CDR3 DNA: TGCGCCAGCAGCTTGGACTTCGCGAACACCGGGGAGCTGTTTTTT
J gene: TRBJ1-5; D gene: TRBD1; CDR3 length: 16; clone size: NA; V gene: TRBV4-1; CDR3 protein: CASSPRGQGPDQPQHF; CDR3 DNA: TGCGCCAGCTCCCCGCGGGGACAGGGTCCCGATCAGCCCCAGCATTTT
J gene: TRBJ1-4; D gene: NA; CDR3 length: 15; clone size: NA; V gene: TRBV7-8; CDR3 protein: CASSFLTGSNEKLFF; CDR3 DNA: TGTGCCAGCAGCTTCTTGACAGGTTCTAATGAAAAACTGTTTTTT
J gene: TRBJ1-6; D gene: NA; CDR3 length: 14; clone size: NA; V gene: TRBV7-2; CDR3 protein: CASSSIYRESPLHF; CDR3 DNA: TGTGCCAGCAGCTCGATATACAGGGAGTCACCCCTCCACTTT
J gene: TRBJ1-3; D gene: NA; CDR3 length: 17; clone size: NA; V gene: TRBV21-1; CDR3 protein: CASSKERRTGSGNTIYF; CDR3 DNA: TGTGCCAGCAGCAAAGAAAGAAGAACAGGCTCTGGAAACACCATATATTTT